A single sample is the source of the 29 T cell receptor beta chains below, sequenced in a study of blood T cell repertoires in COVID-19. TCRdb's table, derived via immunoSEQ multiplex PCR, lists solely in-frame clones and lacks some. The sample has 90,000 to 150,000 clones, 75% to 85% seen once. The sample consisted of peripheral blood. These receptors came from a woman of 80 years or more with acute or convalescent COVID-19.

This chain connects TRBV4-2 to TRBJ1-2, with 10 bases lining up with TRBD1. The CDR3 spans 15 residues. Germline trimming cut 4 bases from V and 6 bases from J; bases unmatched to any gene: 8. Germline V lookup: CDR1 LGHNA, CDR2 YNFKEQ. CDR3 bases: TGTGCCAGCAGCCCAGTCCCGGGACAGGGGAATGGCTACACCTTC. This gives the protein CASSPVPGQGNGYTF.

A few counts support this clone. CDR3: CASSQQGNEQFF. Here the CDR3 DNA reads TGTGCCAGCAGTCAACAGGGCAATGAGCAGTTCTTC. This rearrangement joins TRBV6-6 to TRBJ2-1, with a weak D call TRBD1 (6 bases). This CDR3 comprises 12 residues. Germline CDR1 is MNHNY and CDR2 is SVGAGI (reference sequence). Trimming left V 5 bases short and J 6 bases short, with 8 bases between.

CDR3 coding DNA: TGTGCCTGGAGTAGGGGACAGGGAGTCGAGCAGTACTTC. The encoded protein is CAWSRGQGVEQYF. The rearrangement links TRBV30 to TRBJ2-7, with 9 bases fitting TRBD1. The junction had 5 bases not matched to a gene; V was cut back by 2 bases and J by 6 bases. The CDR3 has 13 residues. CDR1 GTSNPN and CDR2 SVGIG come from the germline V gene (reference sequence).

The chain uses TRBV7-8 and TRBJ2-5; D is perhaps TRBD1 (6 bases). V was clipped by 5 bases and J by 4 bases, with 26 bases between them. The CDR3 totals 18 residues. Germline values: CDR1 SGHVS, CDR2 FQNEAQ. The CDR3 nucleotides read TGTGCCAGCAGCCCCTCGGGCAACGGACAGCTGGCCCTAGAGACCCAGTACTTC. This translates into CASSPSGNGQLALETQYF.

This chain connects TRBV6-1 to TRBJ1-1; 8 nucleotides align to TRBD1. V lost 6 bases, J lost 4 bases, and 13 bases stayed unmatched. Germline V lookup: CDR1 MNHNS, CDR2 SASEGT. The CDR3 is made up of 16 amino acids. The CDR3 spells CASSEQGVDVSTEAFF. CDR3 sequence (DNA): TGTGCCAGCAGCGAACAGGGGGTGGACGTAAGCACTGAAGCTTTCTTT.

The genes are TRBV5-1 and TRBJ2-5; D is possibly TRBD1 (7 bases). The CDR3 sequence is 15 residues long. The germline V gene encodes CDR1 SGHRS and CDR2 YFSETQ. Trimming pared 0 bases from V and 3 bases from J, leaving 12 bases between. The CDR3 DNA is TGCGCCAGCAGCTTGGAGGGCAGGGGGGAAGAGACCCAGTACTTC. This encodes CASSLEGRGEETQYF.

The chain joins TRBV5-6 to TRBJ1-6; D might be TRBD1 (5 bases). The V and J ends lost 0 bases and 14 bases respectively, with 21 bases between them. The CDR3 is 16 residues long. CDR1 and CDR2 from the germline V gene are SGHDT and YYEEEE. The CDR3 DNA is TGTGCCAGCAGCTTGGGGTTAGGGCGGACCTTAGGGGCCCTCCACTTT. It specifies CASSLGLGRTLGALHF.

The chain carries TRBV5-6 and TRBJ1-2; TRBD1 matches 7 bases. From germline, CDR1 is SGHDT and CDR2 YYEEEE. With 5 bases clipped from V and 6 bases from J, the junction kept 10 bases outside the gene matches. The CDR3 has 14 amino acids. This chain's CDR3 is CASSPAGRGDGYTF. CDR3 in DNA: TGTGCCAGCAGTCCGGCCGGCAGGGGGGATGGCTACACCTTC.

The rearrangement uses TRBV4-2 and TRBJ1-2; maybe TRBD1 (6 bases). The CDR3 covers 15 residues. Per germline, CDR1 LGHNA and CDR2 YNFKEQ. The germline V and J ends were trimmed by 1 base and 2 bases, with 11 bases remaining between them. The chain's CDR3 is CASSQVNGGNYGYTF. The CDR3 bases are TGTGCCAGCAGCCAAGTTAATGGGGGCAACTATGGCTACACCTTC.

The rearrangement uses TRBV4-2 and TRBJ2-3; 7 nucleotides agree with TRBD2. The CDR3 is made up of 14 amino acids. J lost 6 bases, V lost 4 bases, and 7 bases had no gene match. The germline V gene has CDR1 LGHNA and CDR2 YNFKEQ. The CDR3 region is CASSREGPQDTQYF. The CDR3 DNA sequence: TGTGCCAGCAGCCGGGAGGGCCCGCAGGATACGCAGTATTTT.

V and J are TRBV10-2 and TRBJ1-3, with 7 bases lining up with TRBD1. CDR1 is WSHSY and CDR2 is SAAADI in the germline V gene. This CDR3 has 15 residues. V shed 0 bases and J 2 bases; nucleotides not matched to a gene: 1. CDR3 region: CASSESTGTGNTIYF. The DNA of the CDR3 is TGCGCCAGCAGTGAGTCGACAGGGACTGGAAACACCATATATTTT.

In its sample, this clone was seen once. This chain joins TRBV3-1 (or the pseudogene TRBV3-2) and TRBJ1-6; D gene ambiguous. The CDR3 totals 13 residues. The germline CDR1 and CDR2 sequences are LGHDT and YNNKEL (reference sequence). V dropped 4 bases and J dropped 9 bases, with 10 bases sitting between them. CDR3 DNA sequence: TGTGCCAGCAGCCCTAGTTTCGGTTCACCCCTCCACTTT. It is translated as CASSPSFGSPLHF.

This clone has a single count. This rearrangement joins TRBV3-1 (or the pseudogene TRBV3-2) to TRBJ1-2; D not resolved. Germline V lookup: CDR1 LGHDT, CDR2 YNNKEL (reference sequence). V was trimmed by 0 bases and J by 8 bases, leaving 13 bases between them. The CDR3 extends over 14 amino acids. The CDR3 spells CASSQDQVSQGYTF. Here the CDR3 DNA reads TGTGCCAGCAGCCAAGATCAGGTCTCCCAAGGCTACACCTTC.

This chain uses TRBV7-8 with TRBJ2-4; tentatively, D is TRBD1 (6 bases). From germline, CDR1 is SGHVS and CDR2 FQNEAQ. With 5 bases removed from V and 3 bases from J, the gap between germline ends came to 17 bases. This CDR3 is 16 amino acids long. The CDR3 coding sequence is TGTGCCAGCAGCCCTCACAGGGTTCTCAACAAAAACATTCAGTACTTC. Amino acid sequence: CASSPHRVLNKNIQYF.

The V call is TRBV5-1, the J call TRBJ1-2; the match to TRBD1 covers 9 bases. This CDR3 has 13 amino acids. Germline trimming cut 2 bases from V and 5 bases from J; bases unmatched to any gene: 1. Germline CDR1 and CDR2: SGHRS and YFSETQ. This chain's CDR3 is CASSFGQGYGYTF. DNA for the CDR3: TGCGCCAGCAGCTTCGGACAGGGGTATGGCTACACCTTC.

This clone was seen a handful of times. The V call is TRBV5-1, the J call TRBJ2-2; no definite D call. This CDR3 region has 14 residues. Germline V gene sequence: CDR1 SGHRS, CDR2 YFSETQ. Trimming removed 0 bases from V and 4 bases from J, with 7 bases in between. The CDR3 DNA is TGCGCCAGCAGCTTGGCCCTCTCCACCGGGGAGCTGTTTTTT. It is translated as CASSLALSTGELFF.

This chain uses TRBV11-3 with TRBJ1-1, with D uncertain. Trimming cost V 2 bases and J 1 base, with 5 bases left between them. This CDR3 region has 13 residues. CDR1 and CDR2 from the germline V gene are SGHNT and YENEEA. The CDR3 here is CASSLYSNTEAFF. The CDR3 DNA is TGTGCCAGCAGCTTATATTCGAACACTGAAGCTTTCTTT. Looking up the rest from reference TRBV11-3 and TRBJ1-1 gives the full variable domain: EAGVVQSPRYKIIEKKQPVAFWCNPISGHNTLYWYLQNLGQGPELLIRYENEEAVDDSQLPKDRFSAERLKGVDSTLKIQPAELGDSAVYLCASSLYSNTEAFFGQGTRLTVV.

This sequence joins TRBV30 and TRBJ2-5, with 7 bases that match TRBD2. Germline CDR1 reads GTSNPN; CDR2 reads SVGIG (reference sequence). The V segment lost 2 bases and the J segment 1 base; nucleotides outside the gene matches: 19. The CDR3 totals 19 residues. The CDR3, as DNA: TGTGCCTGGAGTCCTTACCTCCAACTCGCGGGGGACCCCCAAGAGACCCAGTACTTC. Translated, it gives CAWSPYLQLAGDPQETQYF.

The rearrangement joins TRBV11-2 to TRBJ1-3, with D uncertain. Germline CDR1 is SGHAT and CDR2 is FQNNGV. The CDR3 covers 15 residues. The V gene lost 1 base and the J gene lost 0 bases, with 7 bases spanning the gap. Written as DNA, the CDR3 is TGTGCCAGCAGCTTAGGCGTGAGCTCTGGAAACACCATATATTTT. Translated: CASSLGVSSGNTIYF.

This clone was counted once. V and J are TRBV6-5 and TRBJ2-7; D gene uncertain. Between the trimmed V and J ends, which lost 8 bases and 0 bases, there was a span of 17 bases. The CDR3 runs 15 residues. The germline V gene has CDR1 MNHEY and CDR2 SVGAGI. CDR3 region: CASVLQTPSSYEQYF. The CDR3 DNA is TGTGCCAGCGTTTTGCAGACTCCCAGCTCCTACGAGCAGTACTTC.

The gene calls are TRBV2 and TRBJ1-6; D is unresolved. The CDR3 contains 18 residues. Germline values: CDR1 SNHLY, CDR2 FYNNEI. The ends were cut back, 0 bases at V and 0 bases at J, with 12 bases in the middle. DNA for the CDR3: TGTGCCAGCAGTGAAGCAACGGTTCTGCTCTCCTATAATTCACCCCTCCACTTT. Its translation is CASSEATVLLSYNSPLHF.

V is TRBV7-2 and J is TRBJ1-1; 10 nucleotides match TRBD1. The CDR3 sequence is 14 residues long. Trimming took 6 bases from V and 6 from J; bases not matched to a gene: 7. Germline loops: CDR1 SGHTA, CDR2 FQGNSA. CDR3 amino acids: CASSSRQGAAEAFF. The CDR3 DNA follows: TGTGCCAGCAGTTCCAGACAGGGGGCCGCTGAAGCTTTCTTT.

V usage is TRBV18 and J usage is TRBJ1-5; no clear D gene. CDR1 is KGHSH and CDR2 is LQKENI in the germline V gene. V gave up 8 bases and J gave up 3 bases, with 11 bases separating them. The CDR3 contains 13 residues. CDR3 sequence (DNA): TGTGCCAGCCGGGTTAACGACAATCAGCCCCAGCATTTT. It yields the protein CASRVNDNQPQHF.

This chain links TRBV7-2 with TRBJ1-5; TRBD1 matches at 7 bases. Germline V gene lookup returns CDR1 SGHTA and CDR2 FQGNSA. V trimming: 4 bases; J trimming: 6 bases; junction bases outside the gene matches: 6. The CDR3 totals 14 residues. The CDR3 nucleotides are TGTGCCAGCAGCTATAGAGGGGGCGGTCAGCCCCAGCATTTT. This codes for CASSYRGGGQPQHF.

V usage is TRBV9 and J usage is TRBJ2-2, with 8 bases identical to TRBD1. Looked up from germline, CDR1 is SGDLS and CDR2 is YYNGEE. The J segment lost 6 bases and the V segment lost 3 bases, leaving 10 bases of the junction unmatched. There are 16 residues in the CDR3. CDR3 sequence: CASSGPIVTGAGELFF. The CDR3 DNA reads TGTGCCAGCAGCGGACCTATTGTGACAGGGGCCGGGGAGCTGTTTTTT. Based on the CDR3 plus reference TRBV9 and TRBJ2-2, the full variable domain is DSGVTQTPKHLITATGQRVTLRCSPRSGDLSVYWYQQSLDQGLQFLIQYYNGEERAKGNILERFSAQQFPDLHSELNLSSLELGDSALYFCASSGPIVTGAGELFFGEGSRLTVL.

The J gene is TRBJ1-2, the V gene TRBV28, with 7 bases aligning to TRBD1. Germline lookup yields CDR1 MDHEN and CDR2 SYDVKM. This CDR3 region has 13 residues. Unmatched junction bases numbered 6, after V lost 7 bases and J lost 4 bases. For the CDR3, the DNA is TGTGCCAGCACCGTGACAGGGCCCTATGGCTACACCTTC. Translated: CASTVTGPYGYTF.

The rearrangement uses TRBV28 and TRBJ2-2; TRBD1 matches at 9 bases. The trim removed 5 bases at V and 5 bases at J, leaving 6 bases unmatched. This CDR3 region has 15 residues. Germline-derived CDR1 and CDR2 are MDHEN and SYDVKM. CDR3 coding DNA: TGTGCCAGCAGTCCACTGGGGACAGGGACCGGGGAGCTGTTTTTT. Amino acid sequence: CASSPLGTGTGELFF.

This clone was recorded only once. The genes are TRBV6-2 or TRBV6-3 and TRBJ2-1; 7 bases are shared with TRBD2. CDR1 MNHEY and CDR2 SVGEGT come from the germline V gene. Trimming cost V 6 bases and J 9 bases; bases outside gene matches: 5. The CDR3 is 12 amino acids. The CDR3 DNA sequence: TGTGCCAGCAGCCAGACTAGCTCTGAGCAGTTCTTC. It specifies CASSQTSSEQFF.

This clone was seen just once. The chain carries TRBV19 and TRBJ2-5; unclear D gene. Germline loops: CDR1 LNHDA, CDR2 SQIVND (reference sequence). The CDR3 extends over 13 amino acids. Trimming took off 6 bases at V and 2 bases at J, with 10 bases between the two ends. CDR3 nucleotides: TGTGCCAGTAGGAGTTCGACTCAAGAGACCCAGTACTTC. Protein sequence: CASRSSTQETQYF.